The 19 T cell receptor beta chains below all came from one sample that was sequenced in a study of tissue T cells after allogeneic stem cell transplantation. Time point meaning: mouse harvest day 14 after allogeneic transplant. Tail vein injection delivered 10^7 T-cell-depleted bone marrow cells and 10^6 splenic CD5+ T cells. The table came from immunoSEQ multiplex PCR; TCRdb's copy has only in-frame clones and leaves some out. The table includes over 5,500 clones, under 60% detected once. Sequenced input: gut tissue. These receptors all stem from a female BALB/c mouse given C57BL/6 T cells with graft-versus-host disease after an allogeneic hematopoietic cell transplant.

Details on this clone: The genes and germline here are from mouse. The read terminates 1 residue ahead of where the CDR3 ends, so the germline J gene completes it. The chain uses TRBV1 and TRBJ2-1; TRBD2 matches at 8 bases. J was trimmed by 6 bases and V by 0 bases; bases with no gene match: 4. The CDR3 length is 15 residues. Per the germline V gene, CDR1 is NSQYPW and CDR2 is LRSPGD (reference sequence). The covered CDR3 bases are TGCACCTGCAGTGCAGATAGGGGGGGGCCTGCTGAGCAGTTC. Translated, it gives CTCSADRGGPAEQF. The complete CDR3 sequence is CTCSADRGGPAEQFF.

This clone was observed a handful of times. Gene names are mouse gene names. The DNA ends 1 residue before the CDR3 does, and the rest of the CDR3 is filled in from the germline J gene. V is TRBV14 and J is TRBJ1-3; no clear D. Trimming pared 5 bases from V and 4 bases from J, leaving 7 bases between. The CDR3 is 12 residues long. Germline V CDR1 and CDR2: SGHDT, FRDEAV. CDR3 region: CASRPGGNTLYF. The sequenced CDR3 bases are TGTGCCAGCAGACCGGGGGGAAATACGCTCTAT.

A word on this clone: Gene names and germline refer to mouse. The read gets to within 1 residue of the CDR3 end, and the germline J gene fills in the rest. The V gene is TRBV1, the J gene TRBJ1-1; D is undetermined. Germline CDR1 is NSQYPW and CDR2 is LRSPGD (reference sequence). Trimming took off 3 bases at V and 1 base at J, with 6 bases between the two ends. The CDR3 totals 13 residues. CDR3 DNA, as far as it was read: TGCACCTGCAGTGCTCTAATAAACACAGAAGTCTTC. Protein: CTCSALINTEVF. The entire CDR3 sequence reads CTCSALINTEVFF.

A few counts support this clone. Gene names and germline match the mouse. The read ends 1 residue shy of where the CDR3 ends; the end is completed using the germline J gene. V and J are TRBV3 and TRBJ1-4; D may be TRBD1 (5 bases). The CDR3 contains 14 residues. The germline V gene encodes CDR1 SNHLY and CDR2 FYNGKV (reference sequence). V was shortened by 5 bases and J by 0 bases, with 7 bases between the two germline ends. The chain's CDR3 is CASSAGFSNERLFF. Incomplete CDR3 DNA: TGTGCCAGCAGCGCAGGGTTTTCCAACGAAAGATTATTT. Full variable domain (outside the CDR3, taken from reference TRBV3 and TRBJ1-4): GPKVLQIPSHQIIDMGQMVTLNCDPVSNHLYFYWYKQILGQQMEFLVNFYNGKVMEKSKLFKDQFSVERPDGSYFTLKIQPTALEDSAVYFCASSAGFSNERLFFGHGTKLSVL.

Notes on this clone: Germline and genes: mouse. The read terminates 1 residue ahead of where the CDR3 ends, so the germline J gene completes it. The chain joins TRBV12-1 to TRBJ2-7, with D uncertain. The CDR3 spans 13 residues. The V gene lost 4 bases and the J gene lost 7 bases, with 16 bases spanning the gap. Germline V CDR1 and CDR2: SGHSN, HYEKVE. CDR3 sequence reads: CASSPRVLGEQYF. The sequenced part of the CDR3 DNA is TGTGCCAGCTCGCCTAGGGTATTGGGAGAACAGTAC.

About this clone: Gene and germline names: mouse. The CDR3 loop reads CASSSGQNERLFF. CDR3 DNA, as far as it was read: TGTGCCAGCAGCTCGGGACAGAACGAAAGATTATTT. V and J are TRBV3 and TRBJ1-4; 7 bases line up with TRBD1. The CDR3 end lies 1 residue beyond the end of the read and is filled in from the germline J gene. CDR1 SNHLY and CDR2 FYNGKV come from the germline V gene (reference sequence). This CDR3 region has 13 residues. J gave up 5 bases and V 4 bases, and 1 base lay outside the gene matches. Looking up the rest from reference TRBV3 and TRBJ1-4 gives the full variable domain: GPKVLQIPSHQIIDMGQMVTLNCDPVSNHLYFYWYKQILGQQMEFLVNFYNGKVMEKSKLFKDQFSVERPDGSYFTLKIQPTALEDSAVYFCASSSGQNERLFFGHGTKLSVL.

On this clone: Any gene name here is a mouse gene name. With the read ending 1 residue before the CDR3 end, the germline J gene is used to fill in that end. The V and J genes are TRBV19 and TRBJ2-1; D is uncertain. Trimming removed 2 bases at V and 0 bases at J, with 6 bases between. The CDR3 sequence is 14 residues long. The germline CDR1 and CDR2 sequences are FNHDT and SITEND (reference sequence). CDR3 DNA (partial): TGTGCCAGCAGTATGGAATTTAACTATGCTGAGCAGTTC. Translated: CASSMEFNYAEQF. The entire CDR3 protein reads CASSMEFNYAEQFF.

This clone was seen a few times. Gene and germline names: mouse. The observed sequence ends 1 residue before the CDR3 terminus, with the missing tail filled in from the germline J gene. The chain has TRBV26 and TRBJ2-1, with D possibly TRBD1 on 5 matching bases. The CDR3 runs 13 residues. The V end was cut by 6 bases, the J end by 1 base, with 7 bases between. Per germline, CDR1 KGHPV and CDR2 FQNQEV (reference sequence). The sequenced part of the CDR3 DNA is TGTGCCAGCAGCCGACAGAACTATGCTGAGCAGTTC. It encodes CASSRQNYAEQF. The whole CDR3 reads CASSRQNYAEQFF.

This clone showed up just a few times. Germline and genes here are mouse. With the read ending 1 residue before the CDR3 end, the germline J gene is used to fill in that end. V and J are TRBV23 and TRBJ2-7; whether TRBD1, the table's D call, matches the DNA was not checked. Germline lookup yields CDR1 KGHTA and CDR2 FQNQQP. The CDR3 consists of 14 residues. The CDR3 sequence: CSSSQSTTGYEQYF. The covered CDR3 bases are TGCTCCAGCAGTCAATCGACGACAGGGTATGAACAGTAC.

Worth noting for this clone: The genes are named according to mouse. The CDR3 extends 1 residue past the end of the read, so its final part is completed from the germline J gene. The rearrangement links TRBV12-1 to TRBJ2-3; 9 positions match TRBD2. The V gene end was trimmed by 1 base and the J gene end by 0 bases; junction bases not matched to a gene: 1. The CDR3 extends over 15 amino acids. Germline assignment: CDR1 SGHSN and CDR2 HYEKVE. CDR3 DNA (partial): TGTGCCAGCTCTCTTGGGGGGGCTAGTGCAGAAACGCTGTAT. Translating it yields CASSLGGASAETLY. The entire CDR3 reads CASSLGGASAETLYF.

With respect to this clone: Genes and germline come from the mouse. The read is 1 residue too short to cover the CDR3 end, so that end is filled in from the germline J gene. V and J are TRBV19 and TRBJ2-4; 14 bases agree with TRBD2. From germline, CDR1 is FNHDT and CDR2 SITEND (reference sequence). This CDR3 is 17 amino acids long. The V and J ends lost 5 bases and 1 base, in that order; junction bases with no gene match: 6. CDR3: CASSWDWGGGGQNTLYF. CDR3 DNA (partial): TGTGCCAGCAGCTGGGACTGGGGGGGCGGCGGTCAAAACACCTTGTAC. The whole variable domain, remainder taken from reference TRBV19 and TRBJ2-4, is GGIITQTPKFLIGQEGQKLTLKCQQNFNHDTMYWYRQDSGKGLRLIYYSITENDLQKGDLSEGYDASREKKSSFSLTVTSAQKNEMAVFLCASSWDWGGGGQNTLYFGAGTRLSVL.

As regards this clone: Gene names refer to mouse genes. Read coverage stops 1 residue before the CDR3 terminus; the germline J gene supplies the remainder. The chain recombines TRBV26 with TRBJ1-2; no clear D. V lost 3 bases and J lost 2, with 4 bases in between. The germline V gene has CDR1 KGHPV and CDR2 FQNQEV (reference sequence). The CDR3 runs to 12 residues. CDR3 sequence: CASSLGNSDYTF. The covered CDR3 bases are TGTGCCAGCAGTCTAGGGAACTCCGACTACACC.

Note on this clone: Gene names are the mouse ones. The CDR3 end is not reached by the read, which stops 1 residue before it; the germline J gene fills it in. This rearrangement joins TRBV15 to TRBJ2-4; TRBD2 matches 7 bases. The J segment lost 0 bases and the V segment lost 6 bases, leaving 3 bases of the junction unmatched. The CDR3 sequence is 14 residues long. The V gene's germline CDR1 is SGHND and CDR2 FRSKSL. CDR3 bases read: TGTGCCAGCAGACCTGGGGGAAGTCAAAACACCTTGTAC. Amino acid sequence: CASRPGGSQNTLY. The entire CDR3 protein reads CASRPGGSQNTLYF.

This clone was recorded only once. Gene names and germline refer to mouse. The sequence runs out 1 residue before the end of the CDR3; the remainder is reconstructed from the germline J gene. The chain has TRBV1 and TRBJ2-7; no clear D gene. From germline, CDR1 is NSQYPW and CDR2 LRSPGD (reference sequence). The CDR3 spans 12 residues. V lost 3 bases, J lost 6 bases, and 9 bases lay in between. The DNA read from the CDR3 is TGCACCTGCAGTGCCCCACATTTTGAACAGTAC. This translates into CTCSAPHFEQY. The full-length CDR3 reads as CTCSAPHFEQYF.

About this clone itself: The gene names given are mouse names. The read ends 1 residue early relative to the CDR3; the germline J gene fills the gap. The chain links TRBV2 to TRBJ2-2; D is unclear. There are 13 residues in the CDR3. Between the trimmed V and J ends, which lost 3 bases and 0 bases, there was a span of 2 bases. Germline CDR1 reads LGHNA; CDR2 reads YSYQKL. The CDR3 loop is CASSQANTGQLYF. CDR3 DNA, as far as it was read: TGTGCCAGCAGCCAGGCAAACACCGGGCAGCTCTAC.

This clone showed up just a few times. The genes are named according to mouse. The sequence runs out 1 residue before the end of the CDR3; the remainder is reconstructed from the germline J gene. The gene calls are TRBV31 and TRBJ2-5, with 12 bases aligning to TRBD2. Unmatched junction bases numbered 1, after V lost 0 bases and J lost 6 bases. Germline CDR1 and CDR2: GKSSPN and SITVG. The CDR3 has 14 amino acids. The CDR3 bases that were read are TGTGCCTGGAGTCTGACTGGGGGGGCGGACACCCAGTAC. It encodes CAWSLTGGADTQY. The entire CDR3 protein reads CAWSLTGGADTQYF.

There are a few counts of this clone. The listed genes are named as in mouse. The CDR3 end lies 1 residue beyond the end of the read and is filled in from the germline J gene. This chain connects TRBV12-1 to TRBJ2-5, with 9 bases matching TRBD1. V dropped 0 bases and J dropped 5; count of bases not matched to a gene: 2. From germline, CDR1 is SGHSN and CDR2 HYEKVE. The CDR3 totals 14 residues. CDR3 amino acids: CASSLGQGRDTQYF. Incomplete CDR3 DNA: TGTGCCAGCTCTCTCGGACAGGGGAGAGACACCCAGTAC.

This clone was counted between two and nine times. Genes and germline are mouse. Sequencing ends 1 residue short of the CDR3 end; the germline J gene provides the rest. This chain joins TRBV13-1 and TRBJ2-2; TRBD2 agrees at 9 bases. Germline V gives CDR1 NSHNY, CDR2 SYGAGN. The CDR3 runs 15 residues. J gave up 1 base and V 3 bases, and 1 base lay outside the gene matches. This CDR3 reads CASSGGLGNTGQLYF. The CDR3 DNA, read in part, is TGTGCCAGCAGTGGGGGACTGGGAAACACCGGGCAGCTCTAC.

About this clone: Gene names denote mouse genes. The CDR3 goes on 1 residue after the read ends, and that part is filled in from the germline J gene. The chain combines TRBV13-3 with TRBJ1-1, with TRBD1 matching 9 bases. J gave up 8 bases and V 5 bases, and 7 bases lay outside the gene matches. Germline CDR1 and CDR2: NNHDY and SYVADS. The CDR3 is made up of 13 amino acids. The CDR3 loop reads CASSLRDREEVFF. The DNA read from the CDR3 is TGTGCCAGCAGCCTCCGGGACAGGGAGGAAGTCTTC.